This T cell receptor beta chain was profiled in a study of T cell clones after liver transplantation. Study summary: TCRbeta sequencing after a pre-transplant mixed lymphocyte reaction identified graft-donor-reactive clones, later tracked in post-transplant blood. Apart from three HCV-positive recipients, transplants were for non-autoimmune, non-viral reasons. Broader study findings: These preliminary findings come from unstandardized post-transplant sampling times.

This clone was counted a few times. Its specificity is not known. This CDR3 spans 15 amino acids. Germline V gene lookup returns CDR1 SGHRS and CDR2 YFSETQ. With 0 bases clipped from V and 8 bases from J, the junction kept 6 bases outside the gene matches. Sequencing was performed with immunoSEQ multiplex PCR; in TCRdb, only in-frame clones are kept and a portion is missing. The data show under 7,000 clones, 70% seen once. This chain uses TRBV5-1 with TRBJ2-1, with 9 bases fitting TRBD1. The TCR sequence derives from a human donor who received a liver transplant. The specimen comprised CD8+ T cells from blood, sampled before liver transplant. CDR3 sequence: CASSLAGQGQDEQFF. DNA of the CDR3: TGCGCCAGCAGCTTGGCGGGACAGGGTCAGGATGAGCAGTTCTTC.